The present entry profiles one T cell receptor (beta chain) with its context. Under the authors' procedure: Estimation of nucleated cell counts was performed using reference gene primer amplification. This table comes from immunoSEQ multiplex PCR, and its TCRdb copy is limited to in-frame clones, with some not included. V and J calls and clone size are given by that table; D and trimming were obtained from the DNA. The table includes some 270,000 clones, roughly 84% detected once. In germline, CDR1 is MNHEY, CDR2 SVGAGI. This CDR3 contains 14 residues. The germline V and J ends were trimmed by 2 bases and 10 bases, with 14 bases remaining between them. This entry belongs to a study of blood T cell repertoires in COVID-19. About the research overall: The United States, Italy and Spain were the sources of the acute and convalescent COVID-19 samples. PBMCs, B-cell-depleted T cells, or T cells were the source of the cDNA or gDNA that made up the material.

This clonotype was sampled from a woman between 40 and 50 years old who had recovered from COVID-19. The gene calls are TRBV6-5 and TRBJ1-4; D is unresolved. Material: peripheral blood. In DNA form, the CDR3 reads TGTGCCAGCAGTTACGGACGACGAGGAGGAAAACTGTTTTTT. Translated, it gives CASSYGRRGGKLFF.